This T cell receptor (beta chain) was identified in a study of neurological immune-mediated disorders. Study context: About 90% of the 34 multiple sclerosis patients had relapsing-remitting disease; 3 had secondary progressive.

Study-level points and caveats: HTLV-1-associated myelopathy ranked highest for TCR clonal expansion and multiple sclerosis lowest, beneath healthy controls. The multiple sclerosis repertoire cluster was not associated with any clinical or MRI feature, with the authors stating that larger cohorts are needed.

In germline, CDR1 is SGHVS, CDR2 FNYEAQ. Trimming removed 1 base at V and 2 bases at J, with 12 bases between. The CDR3 runs to 16 residues. The cDNA was synthesized by 5'RACE incorporating 10-nucleotide random UMIs. TCRdb used MiXCR to reprocess the 5' RACE reads, holding one entry per CDR3 protein. The sample carries some 70,000 distinct CDR3 sequences, under 5% recorded once. With respect to this clonotype: Its matching antigen is unknown.

V usage is TRBV7-6 and J usage is TRBJ2-1; a possible D gene is TRBD2 (6 bases). The TCR originated in a man between 25 and 39 years old with multiple sclerosis. The sequenced material came from PBMCs. CDR3 loop: CASSLGSGFAYNEQFF. The CDR3 DNA reads as TGTGCCAGCAGCTTAGGGAGCGGGTTCGCCTACAATGAGCAGTTCTTC.